Given below is one T cell receptor beta chain in context. Germline V gives CDR1 SEHNR, CDR2 FQNEAQ (reference sequence). The V end lost 1 base, the J end lost 5 bases, and 11 bases lay between the germline ends. The CDR3 totals 14 residues. The sample comes from a study of cytomegalovirus exposure and HLA in healthy donors. Study-wide background: Counted in an early data release were some 81 million unique TCRs from HLA-typed donors.

It was with 60 Vbeta and 13 Jbeta primers that the PCR ran. Repertoires were generated with immunoSEQ multiplex PCR, while TCRdb's copy carries only in-frame clones and drops some. The profile shows fewer than 150,000 clones, 76% of them singletons. The origin of this receptor is a man aged 40-49 years in good health and CMV-seronegative. V gene TRBV7-9 combines with J gene TRBJ1-1, with D unresolved. The sample was PBMCs. The CDR3 region is CASSLESGLTEAFF. The CDR3 DNA is TGTGCCAGCAGCTTAGAGAGTGGTCTGACTGAAGCTTTCTTT.